One and the same sample provided the 11 T cell receptor beta chains below, sequenced in a study of blood T cells in healthy people across ages. Using a J-beta primer mix together with a sample-barcoded 5' primer, a second PCR was run for roughly 7 to 12 cycles. MiXCR, applied by TCRdb to the 5' RACE reads, yields one record per CDR3 protein. The sample includes some 760,000 distinct CDR3 sequences, 25% of them seen just once. This sample also appeared in a second study, on T cells of mothers and their children.

The sample taken for sequencing was blood. These TCRs come from a boy between 10 and 17 years old in good health.

The chain is built from TRBV5-6 and TRBJ2-5, with D perhaps matching TRBD1 (5 bases). The CDR3 consists of 14 residues. Per germline, CDR1 SGHDT and CDR2 YYEEEE. V lost 3 bases, J lost 5 bases, and 14 bases lay in between. As DNA, the CDR3 is TGTGCCAGCAGCTCCCGGACATGGTTGGAGACCCAGTACTTC. Translation gives CASSSRTWLETQYF.

This clonotype was counted a few times. The J gene is TRBJ2-1, the V gene TRBV12-3 or TRBV12-4; D gene uncertain. The CDR3 has 10 amino acids. Between the trimmed V and J ends, which lost 6 bases and 7 bases, there was a span of 4 bases. CDR3 nucleotides: TGTGCCAGCAGACTGAATGAGCAGTTCTTC. It specifies CASRLNEQFF.

This clonotype showed up just a few times. This rearrangement joins TRBV28 to TRBJ2-7, with 8 bases identical to TRBD2. Germline trimming cut 6 bases from V and 1 base from J; bases unmatched to any gene: 14. Germline V gene sequence: CDR1 MDHEN, CDR2 SYDVKM. The length of the CDR3 is 17 residues. In DNA form, the CDR3 reads TGTGCCAGCAGCCTAGGGGTAGGGCGGGAGGCGTCCTACGAGCAGTACTTC. Its translation is CASSLGVGREASYEQYF. Full variable domain (remainder filled in from reference TRBV28 and TRBJ2-7): DVKVTQSSRYLVKRTGEKVFLECVQDMDHENMFWYRQDPGLGLRLIYFSYDVKMKEKGDIPEGYSVSREKKERFSLILESASTNQTSMYLCASSLGVGREASYEQYFGPGTRLTVT.

The V call is TRBV15, the J call TRBJ2-5, with 10 bases aligning to TRBD1. The DNA end lines up better with TRBJ2-7; the J call may be wrong. The CDR3 spans 16 residues. Germline V gene sequence: CDR1 LNHNV, CDR2 YYDKDF (reference sequence). The CDR3 bases are TGTGCCACCAGCAGCGACTGGGGACAGGGGTTCTACGAGCAGTACTTC. Residues: CATSSDWGQGFYEQYF.

The CDR3: CASSYSARGYGNTIYF. As DNA, the CDR3 is TGTGCCAGCAGTTACTCAGCCAGGGGGTATGGAAACACCATATATTTT. This rearrangement joins TRBV6-6 to TRBJ1-3; 7 bases agree with TRBD1. From germline, CDR1 is MNHNY and CDR2 SVGAGI (reference sequence). J lost 3 bases, V lost 0 bases, and 5 bases had no gene match. This CDR3 spans 16 amino acids.

The sample holds a few counts of this clonotype. At one end the junction does not follow the germline gene, possibly because of a read error. The chain recombines TRBV12-3 or TRBV12-4 with TRBJ1-1; 7 bases agree with TRBD1. The CDR3 has 14 residues. The CDR3 sequence is CTSSFDRANTEAFF. The CDR3 DNA is TGTACCAGCAGCTTCGACAGGGCCAACACTGAAGCTTTCTTT.

J is TRBJ2-5 and V is TRBV28; 7 nucleotides match TRBD1. V trimming: 3 bases; J trimming: 2 bases; junction bases outside the gene matches: 6. This CDR3 spans 15 amino acids. Germline V gene lookup returns CDR1 MDHEN and CDR2 SYDVKM. The CDR3 is CASSLYRGDQETQYF. The CDR3 DNA follows: TGTGCCAGCAGTTTGTACAGGGGCGATCAAGAGACCCAGTACTTC.

This clonotype occurred a few times. This sequence joins TRBV27 and TRBJ1-5, with D possibly TRBD1 on 6 matching bases. Germline V gene data show CDR1 as MNHEY and CDR2 as SMNVEV (reference sequence). The CDR3 covers 13 residues. Trimming stripped 5 bases from V and 5 bases from J, with 10 bases between. CDR3 DNA sequence: TGTGCCAGCAGTAGACAGGCAGATCAGCCCCAGCATTTT. It codes for CASSRQADQPQHF.

The CDR3 DNA reads TGTGCCATCAGTGGACAGTGGGGATCCGGGACAGGGTCCTACGAGCAGTACTTC. Translated, it gives CAISGQWGSGTGSYEQYF. The rearrangement uses TRBV10-3 and TRBJ2-5; 9 nucleotides agree with TRBD1. The end of the DNA aligns better with TRBJ2-7, so the J call may be wrong. Germline V gene lookup returns CDR1 ENHRY and CDR2 SYGVKD. This CDR3 region has 18 residues.

The genes are TRBV7-2 and TRBJ2-1; 9 nucleotides align to TRBD2. This CDR3 is 15 amino acids long. Germline V lookup: CDR1 SGHTA, CDR2 FQGNSA. Germline trimming cut 5 bases from V and 6 bases from J; bases unmatched to any gene: 8. The DNA for the CDR3 is TGTGCCAGCAGCAATGTGGCGGGAGGGCGCAATGAGCAGTTCTTC. Protein sequence: CASSNVAGGRNEQFF. The whole variable domain, filled in from reference TRBV7-2 and TRBJ2-1, reads GAGVSQSPSNKVTEKGKDVELRCDPISGHTALYWYRQSLGQGLEFLIYFQGNSAPDKSGLPSDRFSAERTGGSVSTLTIQRTQQEDSAVYLCASSNVAGGRNEQFFGPGTRLTVL.

This clonotype was counted only a few times. V gene TRBV15 combines with J gene TRBJ2-7; the D gene is possibly TRBD2 (7 bases). The CDR3 runs 17 residues. Germline V CDR1 and CDR2: LNHNV, YYDKDF (reference sequence). The V gene lost 0 bases and the J gene lost 5 bases, with 20 bases spanning the gap. The CDR3 DNA reads as TGTGCCACCAGCAGAGAAGGGGGGAAAGCGGGATATGACGAGCAGTACTTC. This sequence encodes CATSREGGKAGYDEQYF.